Detailed here is one T cell receptor beta chain. The data stem from a study of blood T cell repertoires in COVID-19. The wider study: PBMCs, B-cell-depleted T cells, or T cells provided the cDNA or gDNA that made up the material.

Data came from immunoSEQ multiplex PCR; TCRdb stores just in-frame clones and leaves some out. The table lists 200,000 to 250,000 clones, 84% of them singletons. This CDR3 is 17 amino acids long. The TCR comes from a man aged 45-65 years with acute or convalescent COVID-19. Sequencing was performed on peripheral blood. The rearrangement joins TRBV21-1 to TRBJ2-3; the table's D call, TRBD1, has no DNA check behind it. TRBV21-1 is listed as a pseudogene. The CDR3 nucleotides are TGTGCCAGCAGCCACATTACACCGGGACAGCCCACAGATACGCAGTATTTT. Its protein product is CASSHITPGQPTDTQYF.